This T cell receptor beta chain was sequenced for a study of CD8 T cells in ankylosing spondylitis (TCRdb year 2017). Concerning the study at large: The study profiled T cell receptor beta repertoires in healthy donors and ankylosing spondylitis patients to find disease-linked TCR variants. Peripheral blood was sampled, and synovial fluid was also collected from ankylosing spondylitis patients. The whole study cohort included 108 healthy donors and some 27 ankylosing spondylitis patients. Points the paper makes about the study in general: According to the report, matched synovial fluid samples from ankylosing spondylitis patients were significantly enriched for the disease-linked clones. Some TCR beta motif variants had previously been reported in synovial fluid and blood of reactive arthritis patients, which suggested common disease-initiation mechanisms. Blood from ankylosing spondylitis patients appeared to be characterized by a TCR beta motif composed of several highly homologous amino acid variants. In peripheral blood, the disease-linked clones were found at relatively low frequencies and had a CD8+ phenotype.

This clonotype showed up many times. Its antigen remains undetermined. No much larger clonotype is one base removed from it; base qualities were not supplied. TCRdb shows the sequencer as Illumina HiSeq 2500. Quantitative 5'-RACE with molecular barcodes was used to prepare TCR beta libraries. The published analysis was carried out like this. Disease-linked TCR variants were identified with a new computational method built on a probabilistic model of VDJ rearrangement. TCRdb reprocessing: public reads trimmed at Q25 with fastp, clones called with MiXCR, in-frame beta chains kept. Under each unique CDR3 protein, matching rows form one entry showing the most common genes and DNA. The V and J calls shown here were made by TCRdb, not taken from the authors' results. The sample data list some 250,000 distinct CDR3 sequences, and more than 20% of these were observed just once. The ten largest account for around 0.64% of the sample.

Relative to germline, V is missing 5 bases and J is missing 5 bases, with 22 bases of the junction outside any gene match. The CDR3 runs 19 amino acids, cysteine and phenylalanine included. The CDR3 DNA has 57 bases and is translated from base 1. CDR1 and CDR2 (SGHVS, FQNEAQ) derive from the germline V gene. The receptor was derived from a male donor with ankylosing spondylitis or in good health (not recorded which). The rearranged chain carries TRBV7-8 and TRBJ2-5, with 8 central nucleotides matching TRBD1. The sequenced sample was blood, either unsorted or a sorted T cell fraction (not recorded which). The nucleotide sequence reads TGTGCCAGCAGCCCCCAGACCCGGACAGGGAGGCCGAAGGAGGAGACCCAGTACTTC. This sequence encodes CASSPQTRTGRPKEETQYF.